The T cell receptor beta chain described here comes from a study of spatial heterogeneity in lung cancer. Study-level findings and limits: Within tumors, counts of expanded alpha and beta TCRs tracked tumor mutation counts.

MiXCR, run by TCRdb on the 5' RACE reads, gives a single entry per CDR3 protein. In the table there are about 11,000 distinct CDR3 sequences, 5.1% of which are singletons. This clonotype was counted ten times or more. Its cognate antigen is unknown. As to time point: sample taken at primary tumor resection. Trimming took off 1 base at V and 3 bases at J, with 10 bases between the two ends. The germline V gene has CDR1 SGHAT and CDR2 FQNNGV. This CDR3 is 14 amino acids long. The clonotype comes from a male donor with early-stage non-small cell lung cancer. The V gene is TRBV11-2, the J gene TRBJ2-7; possibly TRBD1 for D (6 bases). This specimen was lung tumor tissue, taken at surgery. CDR3 loop: CASSLGQVDYEQYF. The CDR3 DNA is TGTGCCAGCAGCTTAGGACAGGTGGACTACGAGCAGTACTTC.